This entry lists 5 T cell receptor beta chains sequenced from one sample in a study of beta chain features in type 1 diabetes. All of the isolated RNA was reverse transcribed, so expressed TCRB transcripts were sequenced. The table came from immunoSEQ multiplex PCR; TCRdb's copy has only in-frame clones and leaves some out. The data hold 250,000 to 400,000 clones, with 12% to 15% observed a single time. Material for sequencing was central memory CD4+ T cells from blood. The origin of the receptors is a man aged 30 to 45 in good health.

The V call is TRBV2, the J call TRBJ2-5; D not certain. The CDR3 is 14 residues long. Deletions cut 2 bases from V and 4 bases from J, with 11 bases between. CDR1 is SNHLY and CDR2 is FYNNEI in the germline V gene. The CDR3 DNA sequence: TGTGCCAGCAGTGAATCTCGGGTACGAGAGACCCAGTACTTC. It encodes CASSESRVRETQYF.

The V gene is TRBV5-1, the J gene TRBJ2-5; no clear D gene. V was clipped by 3 bases and J by 2 bases, with 17 bases between them. The CDR3 covers 16 residues. Germline V gene lookup returns CDR1 SGHRS and CDR2 YFSETQ. CDR3 sequence (DNA): TGCGCCAGCAGCTCAACGCCCGGACCGACACAAGAGACCCAGTACTTC. This encodes CASSSTPGPTQETQYF.

This clone has ten or more counts. As DNA, the CDR3 is TGTGCCAGCTCACCTACATCGAGGGGTACGGAGACCCAGTACTTC. Its translation: CASSPTSRGTETQYF. The chain is built from TRBV18 and TRBJ2-5; possibly TRBD1 or TRBD2 for D (5 bases each). The ends were cut back, 3 bases at V and 5 bases at J, with 16 bases in the middle. This CDR3 has 15 residues. The V gene's germline CDR1 is KGHSH and CDR2 LQKENI.

This chain joins TRBV6-5 and TRBJ2-7; no firm D call. Germline CDR1 reads MNHEY; CDR2 reads SVGAGI. The CDR3 has 14 residues. Trimming left V 2 bases short and J 0 bases short, with 8 bases between. The CDR3, as DNA: TGTGCCAGCAGTTACGCCTCGAGCTCCTACGAGCAGTACGTC. It specifies CASSYASSSYEQYV.

The chain has TRBV19 and TRBJ2-1, with 10 bases matching TRBD2. Germline V gene lookup returns CDR1 LNHDA and CDR2 SQIVND (reference sequence). The CDR3 contains 15 residues. Germline trimming cut 3 bases from V and 9 bases from J; bases unmatched to any gene: 8. The CDR3 region has the DNA TGTGCCAGTAGTATGGCTAGCGGGGGCTATGCTGAGCAGTTCTTC. It translates to CASSMASGGYAEQFF.